This TCR beta chain was sequenced in a study of CD8 T cells in Susac syndrome (dated by TCRdb to 2018 to 2020). Regarding the research as a whole: Among the sequenced Susac syndrome patients, about 6 had clinically active disease and roughly 8 were in clinical remission. Repertoire sequencing was used to test whether CD8+ T cell activation and differentiation in Susac syndrome was antigen driven. At the time of blood withdrawal, Susac syndrome patients were either therapy-naive, taking corticosteroids (with some also receiving IVIg), or on IVIg alone. Overall study results and their limits: In the CD4+ T cell repertoire of Susac syndrome patients, clonal expansion was not detected. The number of individuals in the TCR sequencing and HLA analysis was acknowledged as relatively small.

The CDR3 numbers 15 residues from cysteine through phenylalanine. Only the CDR3 DNA is retained, 45 bases long and in frame from the first base. From the germline V gene, CDR1 is MNHEY and CDR2 is SVGEGT. At the junction V is shortened by 8 bases and J by 7 bases, with 20 bases in between. As to this clonotype: The antigen it recognizes is unknown. No qualities accompany the bases; no much larger clone lies one base away.

RNA was extracted using the RNeasy kit, and roughly 0.5 to 1 ug of the RNA was reverse transcribed with random hexamers. TCR beta CDR3 regions were amplified with the immunoSEQ multiplex PCR assay covering 54 Vbeta and 13 Jbeta segments. PCR amplification bias was corrected by using a synthetic template baseline for primer optimization and computational correction. The source study handled its data this way. Only productive sequences were kept, with reads annotated to V, D and J genes according to IMGT and analyzed in immunoSEQ Analyzer. To calculate clonality, Shannon entropy was normalized by log2 of the number of productive unique sequences and then subtracted from one. For each patient and control, public and private clones were evaluated within the 100 most prevalent clones. Clones were defined as Susac-specific when absent from the healthy and MS cohorts, from over a thousand published viral clones and from other ImmuneACCESS disease sequences. Using fastp at Q25 and MiXCR, TCRdb reprocessed the public reads and kept productive beta chains. Each CDR3 protein gets just one entry, which takes the most common genes and DNA from the rows behind it. TCRdb, not the original authors, processed these V and J calls. The sample table shows 130,000 to 150,000 distinct CDR3 sequences, and 95% are seen once. The ten largest account for about 0.08% of the sample.

Peripheral blood CD8+ and CD4+ T cells from healthy donors, Susac syndrome patients and multiple sclerosis patients were profiled using high-throughput TCR beta sequencing. Recently defined diagnostic criteria for definite or probable disease were met by the Susac syndrome patients. Bulk CD8+ and CD4+ T cells were purified magnetically by negative isolation, whereas CD8+ TEMRA cells were enriched by FACS. Blood was drawn into EDTA tubes, processed within 24 hours, and PBMCs were isolated by density gradient centrifugation. PBMCs intended for TCR sequencing were cryopreserved in liquid nitrogen and were subsequently thawed in a 37 degrees C water bath. The sorted or isolated CD4+, CD8+ and CD8+ TEMRA cells had a purity of 90% or higher.

The V and J segments used are TRBV6-2 or TRBV6-3 and TRBJ1-4; the D gene cannot be named for sure. The receptor's source is a human donor with Susac syndrome. The source material was CD4+ T cells from PBMCs. In nucleotides, the sequence is TGTGCCAGCCGACCACCGGGCCCTTCGGGTGAAAAACTGTTTTTT. It specifies CASRPPGPSGEKLFF.